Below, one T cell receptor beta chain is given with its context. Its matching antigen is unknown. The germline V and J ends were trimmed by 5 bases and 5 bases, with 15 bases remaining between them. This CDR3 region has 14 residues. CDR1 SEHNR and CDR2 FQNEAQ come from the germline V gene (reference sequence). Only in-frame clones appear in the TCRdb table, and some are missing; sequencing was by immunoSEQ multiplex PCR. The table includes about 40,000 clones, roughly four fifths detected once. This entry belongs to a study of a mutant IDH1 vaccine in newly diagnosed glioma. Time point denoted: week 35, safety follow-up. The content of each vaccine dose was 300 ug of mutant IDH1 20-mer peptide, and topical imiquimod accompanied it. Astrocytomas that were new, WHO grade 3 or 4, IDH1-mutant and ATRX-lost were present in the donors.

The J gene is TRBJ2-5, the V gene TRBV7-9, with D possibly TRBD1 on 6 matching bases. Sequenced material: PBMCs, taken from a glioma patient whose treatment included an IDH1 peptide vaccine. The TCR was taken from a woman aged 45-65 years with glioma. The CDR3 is CASSQWTVQETQYF. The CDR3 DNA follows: TGTGCCAGCAGCCAATGGACAGTCCAGGAGACCCAGTACTTC.